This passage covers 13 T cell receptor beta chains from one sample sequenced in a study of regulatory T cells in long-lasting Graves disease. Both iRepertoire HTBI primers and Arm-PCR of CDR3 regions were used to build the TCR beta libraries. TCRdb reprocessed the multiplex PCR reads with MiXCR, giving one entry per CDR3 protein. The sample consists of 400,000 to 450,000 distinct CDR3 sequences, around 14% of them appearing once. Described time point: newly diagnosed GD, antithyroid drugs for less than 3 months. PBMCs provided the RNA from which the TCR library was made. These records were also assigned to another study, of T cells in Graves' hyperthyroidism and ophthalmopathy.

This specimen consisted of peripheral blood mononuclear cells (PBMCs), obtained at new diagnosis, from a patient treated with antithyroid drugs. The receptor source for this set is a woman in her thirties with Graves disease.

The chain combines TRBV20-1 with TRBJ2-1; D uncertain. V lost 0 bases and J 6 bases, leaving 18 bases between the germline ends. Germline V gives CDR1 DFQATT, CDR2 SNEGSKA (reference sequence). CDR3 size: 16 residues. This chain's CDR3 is CSARDPGSQESNEQFF. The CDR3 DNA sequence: TGCAGTGCTAGAGATCCGGGTAGCCAGGAGAGCAATGAGCAGTTCTTC.

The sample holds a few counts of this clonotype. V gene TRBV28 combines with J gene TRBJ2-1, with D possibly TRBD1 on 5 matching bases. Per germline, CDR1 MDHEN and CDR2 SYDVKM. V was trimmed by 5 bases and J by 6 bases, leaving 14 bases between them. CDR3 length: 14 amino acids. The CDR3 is CASSQQAKFNEQFF. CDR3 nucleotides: TGTGCCAGCAGTCAACAGGCTAAATTCAATGAGCAGTTCTTC.

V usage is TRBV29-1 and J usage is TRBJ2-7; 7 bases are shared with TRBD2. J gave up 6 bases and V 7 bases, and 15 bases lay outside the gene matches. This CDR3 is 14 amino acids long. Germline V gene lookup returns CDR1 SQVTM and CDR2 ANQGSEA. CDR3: CSALTGGRVFEQYF. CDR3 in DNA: TGCAGCGCCTTGACTGGCGGGAGAGTTTTCGAGCAGTACTTC.

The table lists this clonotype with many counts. The CDR3 here is CASNAAAQETQYF. The CDR3 nucleotides are TGTGCCAGCAATGCAGCCGCCCAAGAGACCCAGTACTTC. This chain uses TRBV6-1 with TRBJ2-5, with D hard to call. The germline V and J ends were trimmed by 7 bases and 1 base, with 10 bases remaining between them. Germline CDR1 is MNHNS and CDR2 is SASEGT. This CDR3 is built from 13 residues.

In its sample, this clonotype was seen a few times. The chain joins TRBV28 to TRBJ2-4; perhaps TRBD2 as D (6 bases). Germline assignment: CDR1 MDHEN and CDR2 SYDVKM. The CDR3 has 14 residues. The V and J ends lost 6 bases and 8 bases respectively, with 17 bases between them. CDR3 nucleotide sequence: TGTGCCAGCAGCCCTCGGGGGAGCATGTACATTCAGTACTTC. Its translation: CASSPRGSMYIQYF.

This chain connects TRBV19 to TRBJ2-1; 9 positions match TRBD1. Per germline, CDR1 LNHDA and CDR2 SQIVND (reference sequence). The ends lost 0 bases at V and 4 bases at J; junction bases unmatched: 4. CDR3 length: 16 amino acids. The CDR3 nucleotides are TGTGCCAGTAGTATAGATGGGACAGGGATATACAATGAGCAGTTCTTC. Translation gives CASSIDGTGIYNEQFF.

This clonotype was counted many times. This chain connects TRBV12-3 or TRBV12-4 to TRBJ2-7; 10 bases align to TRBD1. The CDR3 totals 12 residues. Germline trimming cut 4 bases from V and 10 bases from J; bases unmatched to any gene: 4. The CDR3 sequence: CASSYGQGEQYF. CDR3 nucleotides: TGTGCCAGCAGTTACGGACAGGGGGAACAGTACTTC.

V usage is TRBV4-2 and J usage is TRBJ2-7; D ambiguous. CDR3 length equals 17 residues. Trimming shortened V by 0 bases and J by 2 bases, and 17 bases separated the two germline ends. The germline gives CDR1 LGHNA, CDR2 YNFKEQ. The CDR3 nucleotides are TGTGCCAGCAGCCAAGAGCCACCGAGACTGGTTACCTACGAGCAGTACTTC. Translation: CASSQEPPRLVTYEQYF.

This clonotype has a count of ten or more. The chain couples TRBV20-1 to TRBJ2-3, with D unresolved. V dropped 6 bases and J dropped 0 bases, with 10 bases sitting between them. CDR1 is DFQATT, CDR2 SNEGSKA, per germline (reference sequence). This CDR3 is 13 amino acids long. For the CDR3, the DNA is TGCAGTGCCCATAGCTCTAGCACAGATACGCAGTATTTT. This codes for CSAHSSSTDTQYF.

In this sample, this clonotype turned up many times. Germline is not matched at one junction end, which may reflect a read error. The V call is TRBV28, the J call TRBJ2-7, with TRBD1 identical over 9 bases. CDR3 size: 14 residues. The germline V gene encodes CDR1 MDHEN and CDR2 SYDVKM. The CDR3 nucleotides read TGTGCCAGCAGGCTGACAGGGGGAGGTCACGAGCAATACTTC. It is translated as CASRLTGGGHEQYF.

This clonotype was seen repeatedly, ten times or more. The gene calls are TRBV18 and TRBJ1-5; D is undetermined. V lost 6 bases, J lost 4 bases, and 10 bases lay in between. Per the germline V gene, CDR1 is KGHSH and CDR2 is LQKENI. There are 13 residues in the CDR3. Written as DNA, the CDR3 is TGTGCCAGCTCTCGGCTGGGGAATCAGCCCCAGCATTTT. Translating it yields CASSRLGNQPQHF.

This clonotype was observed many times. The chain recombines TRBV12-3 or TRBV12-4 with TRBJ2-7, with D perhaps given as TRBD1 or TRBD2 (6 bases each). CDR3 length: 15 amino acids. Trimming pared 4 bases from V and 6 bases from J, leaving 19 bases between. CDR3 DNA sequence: TGTGCCAGCAGTTGGGCGGGGCAGGGGAAAGGCGAGCAGTACTTC. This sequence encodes CASSWAGQGKGEQYF.

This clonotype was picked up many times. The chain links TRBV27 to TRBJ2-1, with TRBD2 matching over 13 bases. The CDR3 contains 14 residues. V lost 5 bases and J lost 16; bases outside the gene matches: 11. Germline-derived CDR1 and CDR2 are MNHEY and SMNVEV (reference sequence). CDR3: CASSAELAGGPRFF. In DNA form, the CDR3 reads TGTGCCAGCAGTGCCGAACTAGCGGGAGGGCCTCGTTTCTTC.